This passage covers 32 T cell receptor beta chains from one sample sequenced in a study of cytomegalovirus exposure and HLA in healthy donors. The PCR was carried out with 60 Vbeta primers and 13 Jbeta primers. Data came from immunoSEQ multiplex PCR; TCRdb stores just in-frame clones and leaves some out. The sample shows 85,000 to 120,000 clones, roughly 60% of them seen only once. The sample consisted of PBMCs. All receptors come from a human donor in good health.

V and J are TRBV18 and TRBJ2-5, with TRBD1 identical over 9 bases. Germline V CDR1 and CDR2: KGHSH, LQKENI. Trimming took 6 bases from V and 5 from J; bases not matched to a gene: 10. This CDR3 is 15 amino acids long. The DNA for the CDR3 is TGTGCCAGCTCCCCTGGGACAGGGAAGAGGGAGACCCAGTACTTC. Protein sequence: CASSPGTGKRETQYF.

There are a few counts of this clone. The genes are TRBV13 and TRBJ2-5, with 7 bases identical to TRBD2. Near its end, the DNA agrees better with TRBJ2-7, so the J call may be wrong. The CDR3 runs 15 residues. Germline-derived CDR1 and CDR2 are PRHDT and FYEKMQ (reference sequence). CDR3 coding DNA: TGTGCCAGCAGCTTCGCGGGAGTTAGTTCCTACGAGCAGTACTTC. This encodes CASSFAGVSSYEQYF.

This rearrangement joins TRBV13 to TRBJ2-7, with 11 bases matching TRBD2. V gave up 0 bases and J gave up 3 bases; unmatched junction bases: 10. CDR1 and CDR2 (germline): PRHDT, FYEKMQ (reference sequence). The length of the CDR3 is 18 residues. CDR3 in amino acids: CASSLGLGLAGEGYEQYF. The CDR3 coding sequence is TGTGCCAGCAGCTTAGGCCTAGGACTAGCGGGCGAGGGCTACGAGCAGTACTTC.

The chain joins TRBV7-9 to TRBJ2-7; no reliable D call. Germline V gives CDR1 SEHNR, CDR2 FQNEAQ (reference sequence). V lost 6 bases to trimming and J lost 6 bases, with 12 bases between them. This CDR3 is 12 amino acids long. DNA of the CDR3: TGTGCCAGCAGACCCATCATCGGCGAGCAGTACTTC. Translating gives CASRPIIGEQYF. The variable domain in full, with the rest retrieved from reference TRBV7-9 and TRBJ2-7, is DTGVSQNPRHKITKRGQNVTFRCDPISEHNRLYWYRQTLGQGPEFLTYFQNEAQLEKSRLLSDRFSAERPKGSFSTLEIQRTEQGDSAMYLCASRPIIGEQYFGPGTRLTVT.

V usage is TRBV30 and J usage is TRBJ2-7, with D unresolved. Germline CDR1 and CDR2: GTSNPN and SVGIG (reference sequence). Trimming took 3 bases from V and 2 from J, leaving 14 bases between them. This CDR3 comprises 14 residues. The CDR3 DNA follows: TGTGCCTGGAGGTCCTCGCAGTTGACCTACGAGCAGTACTTC. Amino acid sequence: CAWRSSQLTYEQYF.

The gene calls are TRBV30 and TRBJ1-6; no definite D call. V lost 0 bases and J lost 9, with 6 bases in between. Germline lookup yields CDR1 GTSNPN and CDR2 SVGIG (reference sequence). The CDR3 sequence is 12 residues long. The CDR3 nucleotides are TGTGCCTGGAGTGTCCTTCCTTCACCCCTCCACTTT. Residues: CAWSVLPSPLHF.

In this sample, this clone turned up a few times. J is TRBJ2-3 and V is TRBV15, with a tentative D call TRBD2 (5 bases). The V gene's germline CDR1 is LNHNV and CDR2 YYDKDF (reference sequence). The CDR3 spans 14 residues. V lost 1 base to trimming and J lost 3 bases, with 8 bases between them. In DNA, the CDR3 is TGTGCCACCAGCAGAGGAACTAGAACAGATACGCAGTATTTT. It encodes CATSRGTRTDTQYF.

The rearrangement links TRBV4-1 to TRBJ1-4; the D gene is possibly TRBD1 (5 bases). The CDR3 extends over 15 amino acids. The V end lost 3 bases, the J end lost 8 bases, and 16 bases lay between the germline ends. CDR1 MGHRA and CDR2 YSYEKL come from the germline V gene. The CDR3 sequence: CASSHPRGGGEKLFF. Here the CDR3 DNA reads TGCGCCAGCAGCCACCCGCGGGGGGGTGGGGAAAAACTGTTTTTT.

J is TRBJ1-2 and V is TRBV6-5, with D possibly being TRBD1 (6 bases). CDR3 size: 13 residues. The germline CDR1 and CDR2 sequences are MNHEY and SVGAGI. V lost 6 bases and J 4 bases, leaving 12 bases between the germline ends. The CDR3 loop reads CASRADSSYGYTF. For the CDR3, the DNA is TGTGCCAGCAGGGCGGACAGTTCCTATGGCTACACCTTC.

A few counts support this clone. This chain connects TRBV5-6 to TRBJ2-5; 9 nucleotides agree with TRBD1. There are 14 residues in the CDR3. J gave up 11 bases and V 2 bases, and 10 bases lay outside the gene matches. Germline V gene lookup returns CDR1 SGHDT and CDR2 YYEEEE. The CDR3 DNA reads TGTGCCAGCAGCTTTCCGGGACAGGGTAATAAGCAGTACTTC. Its protein is CASSFPGQGNKQYF. The full variable domain, rest sourced from reference TRBV5-6 and TRBJ2-5, is DAGVTQSPTHLIKTRGQQVTLRCSPKSGHDTVSWYQQALGQGPQFIFQYYEEEERQRGNFPDRFSGHQFPNYSSELNVNALLLGDSALYLCASSFPGQGNKQYFGPGTRLLVL.

This clone was seen a handful of times. V and J are TRBV30 and TRBJ1-6; possibly TRBD1 for D (6 bases). V lost 5 bases and J lost 7, with 9 bases in between. This CDR3 has 12 amino acids. Germline assignment: CDR1 GTSNPN and CDR2 SVGIG (reference sequence). The DNA of the CDR3 is TGTGCCTGGGGACAGACAAATTCACCCCTCCACTTT. Translation gives CAWGQTNSPLHF.

This rearrangement joins TRBV19 to TRBJ2-3, with 7 bases identical to TRBD1. V shed 10 bases and J 5 bases; nucleotides not matched to a gene: 12. Germline loops: CDR1 LNHDA, CDR2 SQIVND (reference sequence). The CDR3 is made up of 14 amino acids. Written as DNA, the CDR3 is TGTGCCACCAGGGGGTGGGCAGGGTTAGATACGCAGTATTTT. As protein: CATRGWAGLDTQYF.

The chain is built from TRBV11-2 and TRBJ1-2; the D is unclear. This CDR3 has 14 residues. V lost 0 bases, J lost 1 base, and 6 bases lay in between. Germline loops: CDR1 SGHAT, CDR2 FQNNGV. CDR3 loop: CASSLDSVNYGYTF. In DNA form, the CDR3 reads TGTGCCAGCAGCTTAGATTCAGTTAACTATGGCTACACCTTC.

The V call is TRBV7-9, the J call TRBJ2-7; 8 positions agree with TRBD1. The CDR3 covers 14 residues. Germline CDR1 reads SEHNR; CDR2 reads FQNEAQ (reference sequence). The junction had 8 bases not matched to a gene; V was cut back by 5 bases and J by 5 bases. The CDR3 region has the DNA TGTGCCAGCAGCCCCCAGGGGGCGGACGACGAGCAGTACTTC. It specifies CASSPQGADDEQYF.

This clone was detected a few times. V gene TRBV19 combines with J gene TRBJ1-1; possible D gene TRBD1, 5 bases. CDR1 LNHDA and CDR2 SQIVND come from the germline V gene (reference sequence). V dropped 6 bases and J dropped 3 bases, with 8 bases sitting between them. The CDR3 spans 12 residues. The CDR3 nucleotides are TGTGCCAGTAGAGACAGCGACACTGAAGCTTTCTTT. Translating gives CASRDSDTEAFF.

V usage is TRBV6-6 and J usage is TRBJ2-7; D not certain. The CDR3 consists of 13 residues. Germline CDR1 is MNHNY and CDR2 is SVGAGI (reference sequence). Trimming cost V 0 bases and J 3 bases, with 6 bases left between them. DNA of the CDR3: TGTGCCAGCAGTTACTCACGGTACTACGAGCAGTACTTC. This gives the protein CASSYSRYYEQYF.

The sample holds one count of this clone. The V call is TRBV7-9, the J call TRBJ2-7, with TRBD1 as a possible D gene (6 bases). The ends were cut back, 5 bases at V and 4 bases at J, with 12 bases in the middle. This CDR3 contains 13 residues. From germline, CDR1 is SEHNR and CDR2 FQNEAQ (reference sequence). Here the CDR3 DNA reads TGTGCCAGCAGCCTGCCCGGACAGTACGAGCAGTACTTC. The encoded protein is CASSLPGQYEQYF.

The V and J genes are TRBV5-1 and TRBJ1-1; D may be TRBD1 (6 bases). Germline V gene data show CDR1 as SGHRS and CDR2 as YFSETQ. The CDR3 runs 14 residues. Trimming stripped 3 bases from V and 3 bases from J, with 12 bases between. In DNA form, the CDR3 reads TGCGCCAGCAGCTCTAATCAGGGGTACACTGAAGCTTTCTTT. It is translated as CASSSNQGYTEAFF.

The J gene is TRBJ2-2, the V gene TRBV28, with 11 positions matching TRBD2. Germline CDR1 reads MDHEN; CDR2 reads SYDVKM. CDR3 length: 16 residues. V lost 2 bases, J lost 3 bases, and 2 bases stayed unmatched. The CDR3 loop is CASSLQLAGDTGELFF. The CDR3, as DNA: TGTGCCAGCAGTTTACAACTAGCGGGAGACACCGGGGAGCTGTTTTTT. The whole variable domain, remainder taken from reference TRBV28 and TRBJ2-2, is DVKVTQSSRYLVKRTGEKVFLECVQDMDHENMFWYRQDPGLGLRLIYFSYDVKMKEKGDIPEGYSVSREKKERFSLILESASTNQTSMYLCASSLQLAGDTGELFFGEGSRLTVL.

This clone was counted a few times. The gene calls are TRBV29-1 and TRBJ1-2, with D perhaps TRBD1 (6 bases). The CDR3 has 11 amino acids. Germline V CDR1 and CDR2: SQVTM, ANQGSEA. Trimming removed 7 bases at V and 6 bases at J, with 12 bases between. CDR3 sequence: CSASTGNGYTF. Here the CDR3 DNA reads TGCAGCGCTAGTACAGGGAATGGCTACACCTTC.

The chain couples TRBV2 to TRBJ2-7, with 9 bases identical to TRBD1. CDR3 length equals 14 residues. V lost 6 bases and J lost 8; bases outside the gene matches: 11. CDR1 and CDR2 from the germline V gene are SNHLY and FYNNEI. The CDR3 loop reads CASRESGTGTKQYF. CDR3 bases: TGTGCCAGCAGGGAATCCGGGACAGGGACGAAGCAGTACTTC.

The V gene is TRBV30, the J gene TRBJ2-7; TRBD1 might be the D (6 bases). The germline V and J ends were trimmed by 5 bases and 0 bases, with 14 bases remaining between them. The CDR3 totals 14 residues. CDR1 and CDR2 (germline): GTSNPN, SVGIG (reference sequence). Here the CDR3 DNA reads TGTGCCTGGTCACATAAACAGGGCTCCTACGAGCAGTACTTC. It is translated as CAWSHKQGSYEQYF.

V is TRBV5-4 and J is TRBJ1-1; unclear D gene. The CDR3 consists of 14 residues. Germline V lookup: CDR1 SGHNT, CDR2 YYREEE (reference sequence). V dropped 1 base and J dropped 0 bases, with 7 bases sitting between them. The CDR3 is CASSLKHVNTEAFF. The CDR3, as DNA: TGTGCCAGCAGCTTGAAACACGTGAACACTGAAGCTTTCTTT.

The CDR3 loop reads CASSERSGDTQYF. The CDR3 DNA reads as TGTGCCAGCAGTGAAAGGAGTGGAGATACGCAGTATTTT. The V gene is TRBV25-1, the J gene TRBJ2-3; no firm D call. The ends were cut back, 2 bases at V and 5 bases at J, with 8 bases in the middle. Germline CDR1 is MGHDK and CDR2 is SYGVNS. The length of the CDR3 is 13 residues. The whole variable domain, remainder taken from reference TRBV25-1 and TRBJ2-3, is EADIYQTPRYLVIGTGKKITLECSQTMGHDKMYWYQQDPGMELHLIHYSYGVNSTEKGDLSSESTVSRIRTEHFPLTLESARPSHTSQYLCASSERSGDTQYFGPGTRLTVL.

V is TRBV2 and J is TRBJ2-5; TRBD1 matches 8 bases. The J call may be faulty, since TRBJ2-7 better matches the DNA end. This CDR3 is 14 amino acids long. The germline CDR1 and CDR2 sequences are SNHLY and FYNNEI. CDR3 protein: CASTLDREVDEQYF. The CDR3 DNA is TGTGCCAGCACCCTGGACAGGGAGGTCGACGAGCAGTACTTC.

This clone was counted many times. This chain joins TRBV5-6 and TRBJ2-6; a possible D gene is TRBD2 (5 bases). The V and J ends lost 2 bases and 3 bases respectively, with 9 bases between them. The germline CDR1 and CDR2 sequences are SGHDT and YYEEEE. This CDR3 is 15 amino acids long. The CDR3 loop reads CASSFGVVGANVLTF. The CDR3 DNA sequence: TGTGCCAGCAGCTTCGGGGTAGTTGGGGCCAACGTCCTGACTTTC.

This chain links TRBV5-8 with TRBJ1-4; D uncertain. Germline CDR1 and CDR2: SGHTS and YDEGEE. The CDR3 extends over 15 amino acids. The ends were cut back, 4 bases at V and 5 bases at J, with 15 bases in the middle. CDR3 nucleotides: TGTGCCAGCAGCATTACAGCCAAAACAAATGAAAAACTGTTTTTT. Protein: CASSITAKTNEKLFF.

The sample holds one count of this clone. The J gene is TRBJ2-1, the V gene TRBV10-3; D perhaps matches TRBD2 (6 bases). CDR1 ENHRY and CDR2 SYGVKD come from the germline V gene. The V and J ends lost 6 bases and 9 bases respectively, with 21 bases between them. This CDR3 comprises 15 residues. CDR3 sequence: CAISPAGGGKGEQFF. In nucleotides, the CDR3 is TGTGCCATCAGCCCAGCTGGGGGAGGTAAGGGTGAGCAGTTCTTC.

The chain uses TRBV5-5 and TRBJ2-1; D may be TRBD1 (5 bases). The CDR3 is 14 residues long. From germline, CDR1 is SGHKS and CDR2 YYEKEE (reference sequence). Trimming removed 3 bases from V and 3 bases from J, with 10 bases in between. The CDR3 DNA reads as TGTGCCAGCAGCTACGACAGTCTCTACAATGAGCAGTTCTTC. Translated, it gives CASSYDSLYNEQFF.

This chain joins TRBV6-5 and TRBJ1-1, with D tentatively TRBD1 (5 bases). The germline V and J ends were trimmed by 6 bases and 8 bases, with 22 bases remaining between them. The germline CDR1 and CDR2 sequences are MNHEY and SVGAGI. The CDR3 has 15 amino acids. The CDR3 region is CASRPLEALGGEAFF. The CDR3 DNA follows: TGTGCCAGCAGGCCCCTTGAGGCCCTGGGGGGAGAAGCTTTCTTT.

J is TRBJ2-7 and V is TRBV6-6; TRBD1 is a possible D gene (6 bases). CDR1 is MNHNY, CDR2 SVGAGI, per germline (reference sequence). V lost 5 bases and J lost 6, with 14 bases in between. This CDR3 is built from 13 residues. In DNA form, the CDR3 reads TGTGCCAGCAGTCGAAACAGGGTACCCGAGCAGTACTTC. Amino acids: CASSRNRVPEQYF.

This clone appeared a few times. The chain has TRBV19 and TRBJ2-5; D unresolved. The closer fit of TRBJ2-7 to the DNA end suggests the J call may be wrong. CDR1 is LNHDA and CDR2 is SQIVND in the germline V gene (reference sequence). CDR3 size: 14 residues. CDR3 loop: CASSMSSPGYEQYF. The DNA of the CDR3 is TGTGCCAGTAGTATGTCTAGTCCTGGCTACGAGCAGTACTTC.